This T cell receptor beta chain was captured by sequencing in a study of T-cell reconstitution after alpha-beta-depleted transplantation in children. This clonotype was seen at least ten times. Preparing the TCRbeta library involved the use of unique molecular identifiers. TCRdb reprocessed the PCR reads via MiXCR and lists one record per CDR3 protein. Among more than 15,000 distinct CDR3 sequences listed, roughly 8% were seen once. The input for sequencing was PBMCs, mostly from graft donor cells, taken 60 days after TCRalphabeta/CD19-depleted stem cell transplant. This receptor was obtained from a boy younger than two who had a stem cell transplant for Wiskott-Aldrich syndrome, so the T cells may come from the graft donor.

CDR3: CASGFEGRTDTQYF. The CDR3, as DNA: TGTGCTAGTGGTTTTGAGGGACGCACAGATACGCAGTATTTT. The chain carries TRBV12-5 and TRBJ2-3; D possibly uses TRBD1 or TRBD2 (5 bases each). V was shortened by 3 bases and J by 1 base, with 8 bases between the two germline ends. CDR1 is LGHNT, CDR2 FRNRAP, per germline. The CDR3 extends over 14 amino acids. Full variable domain (rest looked up from reference TRBV12-5 and TRBJ2-3): DARVTQTPRHKVTEMGQEVTMRCQPILGHNTVFWYRQTMMQGLELLAYFRNRAPLDDSGMPKDRFSAEMPDATLATLKIQPSEPRDSAVYFCASGFEGRTDTQYFGPGTRLTVL.